The present TCR beta chain was sequenced within a study of shared clonotypes between healthy human individuals. The germline V gene has CDR1 LNHDA and CDR2 SQIVND (reference sequence). With 4 bases clipped from V and 4 bases from J, the junction kept 12 bases outside the gene matches. The CDR3 extends over 16 amino acids. This clone was recorded once. The authors ran the assay at deep level. This table comes from immunoSEQ multiplex PCR, and its TCRdb copy is limited to in-frame clones, with some not included. The sample has 470,000 or so clones; 78% are singletons. The study drew its donors from healthy HIV-negative adults without recent acute infections or vaccinations. Unsorted samples relied on around 100 million PBMCs, which served as the source of genomic DNA.

The chain uses TRBV19 and TRBJ1-2; 7 nucleotides line up with TRBD1. The sequencing sample was made of PBMCs. This clonotype was sampled from a woman aged 40 to 55 in good health. Some clones in this sample may be carry-over from other donors' samples. CDR3 in DNA: TGTGCCAGTAGTACCCCCAGACAGGGTCTCCGCTATGGCTACACCTTC. It translates to CASSTPRQGLRYGYTF.